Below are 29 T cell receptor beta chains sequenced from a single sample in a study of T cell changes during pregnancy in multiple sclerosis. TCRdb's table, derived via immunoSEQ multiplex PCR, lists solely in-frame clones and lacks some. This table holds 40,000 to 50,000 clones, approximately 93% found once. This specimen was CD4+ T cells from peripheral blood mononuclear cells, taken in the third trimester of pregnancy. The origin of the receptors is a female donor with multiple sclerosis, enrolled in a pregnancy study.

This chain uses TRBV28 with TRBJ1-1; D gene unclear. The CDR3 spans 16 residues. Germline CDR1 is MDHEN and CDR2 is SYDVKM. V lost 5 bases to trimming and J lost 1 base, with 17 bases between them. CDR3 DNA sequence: TGTGCCAGCAGTCGGATCCCTTCGGGGAGGAACACTGAAGCTTTCTTT. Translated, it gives CASSRIPSGRNTEAFF. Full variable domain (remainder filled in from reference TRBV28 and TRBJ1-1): DVKVTQSSRYLVKRTGEKVFLECVQDMDHENMFWYRQDPGLGLRLIYFSYDVKMKEKGDIPEGYSVSREKKERFSLILESASTNQTSMYLCASSRIPSGRNTEAFFGQGTRLTVV.

CDR3 region: CASSPTGRGGTEQFF. CDR3 DNA: TGTGCCAGCAGTCCGACAGGGCGGGGTGGGACTGAGCAGTTCTTC. The rearrangement links TRBV28 to TRBJ2-1; possibly TRBD1 for D (7 bases). This CDR3 has 15 residues. Germline V gives CDR1 MDHEN, CDR2 SYDVKM. Trimming took off 5 bases at V and 9 bases at J, with 20 bases between the two ends.

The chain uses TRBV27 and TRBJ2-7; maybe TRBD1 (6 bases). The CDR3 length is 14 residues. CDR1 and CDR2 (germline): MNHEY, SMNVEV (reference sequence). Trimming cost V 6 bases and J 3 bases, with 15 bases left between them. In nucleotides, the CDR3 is TGTGCCAGCAGCCCCGCACAGGGTCGCTACGAGCAGTACTTC. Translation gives CASSPAQGRYEQYF.

The chain's CDR3 is CASSARQGRGNQPQHF. Written as DNA, the CDR3 is TGTGCCAGCAGTGCACGACAGGGTCGAGGAAATCAGCCCCAGCATTTT. The chain joins TRBV28 to TRBJ1-5, with TRBD1 matching 7 bases. V gave up 5 bases and J gave up 4 bases; unmatched junction bases: 11. The CDR3 consists of 16 residues. The germline V gene has CDR1 MDHEN and CDR2 SYDVKM.

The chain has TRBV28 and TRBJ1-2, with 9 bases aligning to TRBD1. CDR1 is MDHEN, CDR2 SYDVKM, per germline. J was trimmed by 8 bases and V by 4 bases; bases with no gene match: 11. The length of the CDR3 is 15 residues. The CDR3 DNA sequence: TGTGCCAGCAGTTCCTCGGGACAGGGACCGGGGGGCTACACCTTC. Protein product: CASSSSGQGPGGYTF.

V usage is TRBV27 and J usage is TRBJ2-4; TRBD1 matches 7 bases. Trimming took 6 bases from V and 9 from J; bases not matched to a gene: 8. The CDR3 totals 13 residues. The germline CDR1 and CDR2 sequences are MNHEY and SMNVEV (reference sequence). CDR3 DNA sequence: TGTGCCAGCAGGCTGACAGGGTTCGGCATTCAGTACTTC. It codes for CASRLTGFGIQYF.

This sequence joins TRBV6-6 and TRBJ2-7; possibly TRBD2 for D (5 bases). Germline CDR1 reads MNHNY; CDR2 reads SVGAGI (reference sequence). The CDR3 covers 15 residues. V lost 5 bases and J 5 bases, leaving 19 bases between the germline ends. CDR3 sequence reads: CASSPVRGPGNEQYF. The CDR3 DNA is TGTGCCAGCAGTCCCGTTCGAGGGCCCGGCAACGAGCAGTACTTC.

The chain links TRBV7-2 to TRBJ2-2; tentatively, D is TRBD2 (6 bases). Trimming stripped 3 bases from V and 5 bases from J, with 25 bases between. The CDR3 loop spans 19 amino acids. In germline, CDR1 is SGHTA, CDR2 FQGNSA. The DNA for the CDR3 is TGTGCCAGCAGCTTGTTGCTAGCGAAGGGTCGGGGGTCGACCGGGGAGCTGTTTTTT. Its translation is CASSLLLAKGRGSTGELFF.

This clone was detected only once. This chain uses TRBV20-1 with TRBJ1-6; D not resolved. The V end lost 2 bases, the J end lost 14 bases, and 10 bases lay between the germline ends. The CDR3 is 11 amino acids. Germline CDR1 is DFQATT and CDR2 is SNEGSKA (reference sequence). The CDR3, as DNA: TGCAGTGCTAGACGGACTGGGACCCTCCACTTT. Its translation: CSARRTGTLHF.

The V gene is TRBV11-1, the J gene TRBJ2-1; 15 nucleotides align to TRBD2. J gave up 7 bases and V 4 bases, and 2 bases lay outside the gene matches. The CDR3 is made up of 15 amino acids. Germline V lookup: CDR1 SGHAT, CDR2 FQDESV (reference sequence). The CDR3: CASSSGLAGGNEQFF. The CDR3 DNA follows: TGTGCCAGCAGCTCTGGACTAGCGGGAGGGAATGAGCAGTTCTTC.

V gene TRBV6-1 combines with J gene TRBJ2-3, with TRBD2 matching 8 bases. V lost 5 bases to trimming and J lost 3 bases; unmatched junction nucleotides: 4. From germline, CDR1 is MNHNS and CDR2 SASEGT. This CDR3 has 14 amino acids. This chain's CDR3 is CASSRGGLTDTQYF. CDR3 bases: TGTGCCAGCAGTCGGGGGGGCCTGACAGATACGCAGTATTTT.

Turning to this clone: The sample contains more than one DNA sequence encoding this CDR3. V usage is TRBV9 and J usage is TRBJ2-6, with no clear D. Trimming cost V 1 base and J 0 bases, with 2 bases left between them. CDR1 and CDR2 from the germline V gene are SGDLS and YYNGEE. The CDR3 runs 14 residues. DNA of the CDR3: TGTGCCAGCAGCGTACTCTCTGGGGCCAACGTCCTGACTTTC. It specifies CASSVLSGANVLTF.

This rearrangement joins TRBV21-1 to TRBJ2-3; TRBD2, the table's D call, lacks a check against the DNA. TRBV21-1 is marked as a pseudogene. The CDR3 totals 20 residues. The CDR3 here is CASSKGWAGGPRYSTDTQYF. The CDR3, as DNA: TGTGCCAGCAGCAAAGGGTGGGCGGGAGGGCCCAGATATAGCACAGATACGCAGTATTTT.

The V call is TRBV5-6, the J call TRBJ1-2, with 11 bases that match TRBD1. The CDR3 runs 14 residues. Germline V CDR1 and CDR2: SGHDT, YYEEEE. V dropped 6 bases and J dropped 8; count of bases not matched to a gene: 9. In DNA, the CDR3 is TGTGCCAGCATCGGTCGGACAGGGGGCCGCGGCTACACCTTC. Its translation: CASIGRTGGRGYTF.

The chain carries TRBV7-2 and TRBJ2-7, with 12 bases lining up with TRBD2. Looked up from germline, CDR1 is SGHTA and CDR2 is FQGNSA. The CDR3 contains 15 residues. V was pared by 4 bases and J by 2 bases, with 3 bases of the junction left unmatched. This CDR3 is CASSSTSGGPYEQYF. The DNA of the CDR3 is TGTGCCAGCAGCTCGACTAGCGGGGGCCCCTACGAGCAGTACTTC.

CDR3 sequence reads: CASSLVAGKSYEQYF. In nucleotides, the CDR3 is TGTGCCAGCAGCTTGGTAGCCGGCAAGAGCTACGAGCAGTACTTC. The chain couples TRBV7-2 to TRBJ2-7; D is undetermined. This CDR3 has 15 amino acids. Between the trimmed V and J ends, which lost 3 bases and 3 bases, there was a span of 15 bases. The germline V gene encodes CDR1 SGHTA and CDR2 FQGNSA.

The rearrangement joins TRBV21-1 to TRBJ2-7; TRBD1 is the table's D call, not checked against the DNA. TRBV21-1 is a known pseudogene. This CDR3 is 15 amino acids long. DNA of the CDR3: TGTGCCAGCAGCAAAGTAAAGGACAGGGGAATCGAGCAGTACTTC. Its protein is CASSKVKDRGIEQYF.

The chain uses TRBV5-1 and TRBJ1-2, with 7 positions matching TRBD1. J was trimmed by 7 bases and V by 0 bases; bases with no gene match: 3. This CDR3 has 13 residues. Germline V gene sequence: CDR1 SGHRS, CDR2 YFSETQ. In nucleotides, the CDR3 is TGCGCCAGCAGCTTGGGACAGGGAGGTGGCTACACCTTC. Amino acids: CASSLGQGGGYTF.

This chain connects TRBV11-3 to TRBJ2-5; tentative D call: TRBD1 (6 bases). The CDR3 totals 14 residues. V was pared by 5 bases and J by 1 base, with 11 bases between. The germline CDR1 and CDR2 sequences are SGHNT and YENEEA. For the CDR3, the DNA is TGTGCCAGCAGCCCTAGACAGGTCCAAGAGACCCAGTACTTC. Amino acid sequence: CASSPRQVQETQYF.

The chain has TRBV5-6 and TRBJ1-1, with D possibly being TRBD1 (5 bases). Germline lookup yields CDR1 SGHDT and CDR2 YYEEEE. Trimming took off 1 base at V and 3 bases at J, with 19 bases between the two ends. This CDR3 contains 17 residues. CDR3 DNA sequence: TGTGCCAGCAGCTTGATGCGGCGGGGACGGATGGACACTGAAGCTTTCTTT. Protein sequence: CASSLMRRGRMDTEAFF.

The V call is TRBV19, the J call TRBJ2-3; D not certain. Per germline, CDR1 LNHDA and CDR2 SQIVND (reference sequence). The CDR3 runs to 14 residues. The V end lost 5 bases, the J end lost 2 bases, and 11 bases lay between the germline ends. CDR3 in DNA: TGTGCCAGTAGTTCCCCCCCCTTCACAGATACGCAGTATTTT. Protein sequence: CASSSPPFTDTQYF.

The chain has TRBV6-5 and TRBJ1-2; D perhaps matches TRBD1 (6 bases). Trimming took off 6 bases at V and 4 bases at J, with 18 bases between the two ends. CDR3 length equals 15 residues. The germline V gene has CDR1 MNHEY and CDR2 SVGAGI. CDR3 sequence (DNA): TGTGCCAGCAGCTTAAGCACGGACAGATCCTATGGCTACACCTTC. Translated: CASSLSTDRSYGYTF.

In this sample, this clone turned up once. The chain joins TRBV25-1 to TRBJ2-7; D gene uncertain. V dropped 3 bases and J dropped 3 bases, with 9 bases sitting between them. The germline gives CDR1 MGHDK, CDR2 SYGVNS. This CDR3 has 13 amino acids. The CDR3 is CASSDYLRYEQYF. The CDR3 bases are TGTGCCAGCAGTGATTATCTGCGCTACGAGCAGTACTTC.

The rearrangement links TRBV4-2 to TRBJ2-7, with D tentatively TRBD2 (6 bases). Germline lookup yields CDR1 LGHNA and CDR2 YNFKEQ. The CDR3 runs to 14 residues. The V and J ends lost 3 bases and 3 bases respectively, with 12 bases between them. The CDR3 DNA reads TGTGCCAGCAGCCAGGGTGGTAGCGGCTACGAGCAGTACTTC. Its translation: CASSQGGSGYEQYF.

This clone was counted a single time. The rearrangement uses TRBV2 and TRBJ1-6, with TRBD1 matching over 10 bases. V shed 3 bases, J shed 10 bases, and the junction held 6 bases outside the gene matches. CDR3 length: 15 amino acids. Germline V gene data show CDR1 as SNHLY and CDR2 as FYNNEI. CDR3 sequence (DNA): TGTGCCAGCAGTGAGGTCCGGACAGGGGGATCACCCCTCCACTTT. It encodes CASSEVRTGGSPLHF.

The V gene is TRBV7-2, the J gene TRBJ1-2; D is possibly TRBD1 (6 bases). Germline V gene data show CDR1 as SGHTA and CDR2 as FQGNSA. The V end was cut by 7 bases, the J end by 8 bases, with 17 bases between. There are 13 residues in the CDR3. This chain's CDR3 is CASNEDSSGGYTF. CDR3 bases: TGTGCCAGCAACGAGGACAGCTCTGGAGGCTACACCTTC.

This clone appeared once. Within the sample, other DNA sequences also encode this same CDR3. Written as DNA, the CDR3 is TGCGCCAGCAGCTTTAGAGGGCAAGAGACCCAGTACTTC. Its protein product is CASSFRGQETQYF. J is TRBJ2-5 and V is TRBV5-1, with D possibly TRBD2 on 5 matching bases. Per the germline V gene, CDR1 is SGHRS and CDR2 is YFSETQ. Trimming removed 2 bases from V and 2 bases from J, with 7 bases in between. The CDR3 spans 13 residues. The entire variable domain, with the rest obtained from reference TRBV5-1 and TRBJ2-5, is as follows: KAGVTQTPRYLIKTRGQQVTLSCSPISGHRSVSWYQQTPGQGLQFLFEYFSETQRNKGNFPGRFSGRQFSNSRSEMNVSTLELGDSALYLCASSFRGQETQYFGPGTRLLVL.

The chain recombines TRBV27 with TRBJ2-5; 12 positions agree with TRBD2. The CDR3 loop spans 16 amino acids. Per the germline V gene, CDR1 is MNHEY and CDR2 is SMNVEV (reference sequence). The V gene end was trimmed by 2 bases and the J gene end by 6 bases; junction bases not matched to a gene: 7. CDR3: CASSLRRTSGEQTQYF. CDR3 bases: TGTGCCAGCAGTTTAAGGCGGACTAGCGGGGAGCAGACCCAGTACTTC.

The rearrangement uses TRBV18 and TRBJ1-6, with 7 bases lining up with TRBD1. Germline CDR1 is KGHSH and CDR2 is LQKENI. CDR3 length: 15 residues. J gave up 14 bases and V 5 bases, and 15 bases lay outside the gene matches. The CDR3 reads CASSSDRAPQSTLHF. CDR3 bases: TGTGCCAGCTCATCCGACAGGGCCCCTCAATCCACCCTCCACTTT.